This T cell receptor beta chain is drawn from a study of blood T cell repertoires in COVID-19. Overall study: Material from acute and convalescent COVID-19 was sourced from the United States, Italy and Spain.

This CDR3 has 14 amino acids. Germline V lookup: CDR1 MNHNY, CDR2 SVGAGI (reference sequence). The data were produced by immunoSEQ multiplex PCR, yet TCRdb's version contains in-frame clones alone and is incomplete. The table includes about 330,000 clones, 80% to 90% detected once. Worth noting for this clone: An end of the junction does not agree with germline; a read error may underlie this.

The clonotype originates from a man aged 25-45 years who had recovered from COVID-19. The sample taken for sequencing was PBMCs or T cells enriched from blood (not recorded which). The J gene is TRBJ2-7, the V gene TRBV6-6; no clear D. The CDR3: CAGRIDTIENEQYF. The CDR3 DNA reads as TGTGCCGGCAGGATCGACACCATTGAGAACGAGCAGTACTTC.